These T cell receptor beta chains were read from a single sample in a study of breast tumors, draining lymph nodes, adjacent tissues. TCRdb used MiXCR to reprocess the multiplex PCR reads, holding one entry per CDR3 protein. This sample has fewer than 140,000 distinct CDR3 sequences, with 30% found just once. The source material was axillary lymph node tissue. These receptors were taken from a female donor with breast cancer. Some clones in this sample may be carry-over from other donors' samples. The CDR3 runs from the conserved cysteine through the conserved F or W. D genes are given only for firm matches. Rows may omit the clone size; those that give it use once, few, many or a size class.

J	length	size	D	V	DNA	CDR3
TRBJ2-1	20	NA	TRBD2	TRBV6-5	TGTGCCAGCAGCTATCAGAACCCGGGACTATTACTCATGCCGAAAAATGAGCAGTTCTTC	CASSYQNPGLLLMPKNEQFF
TRBJ1-6	17	NA	NA	TRBV7-3	TGTGCCAGCAGCTTATATGAGGCAGGGTTGAATAATTCACCCCTCCACTTT	CASSLYEAGLNNSPLHF
TRBJ2-3	17	few	NA	TRBV6-2/TRBV6-3	TGTGCCAGCAGTTACTCGATTCGCGGAAAACTCACAGATACGCAGTATTTT	CASSYSIRGKLTDTQYF
TRBJ1-5	16	NA	NA	TRBV20-1	TGCAGTGCTTCGGGACTAGCGGGGGGGGAGAATCAGCCCCAGCATTTT	CSASGLAGGENQPQHF
TRBJ1-2	12	NA	NA	TRBV29-1	TGCAGCTTTGAGGGGTTCATCTATGGCTACACCTTC	CSFEGFIYGYTF
TRBJ2-7	16	many	NA	TRBV6-5	TGTGCCAGCAGTCACAGTTCTGTGGGAGGCCCCTACGAGCAGTACTTC	CASSHSSVGGPYEQYF
TRBJ2-5	12	many	NA	TRBV12-3/TRBV12-4	TGTGCCAGCAGTTTGACTAGAGAGACCCAGTACTTC	CASSLTRETQYF
TRBJ2-3	16	many	TRBD2	TRBV12-3/TRBV12-4	TGTGCCAGCAGTCCCCGGGTAGCGGGAGGGACAGATACGCAGTATTTT	CASSPRVAGGTDTQYF
TRBJ2-1	16	many	NA	TRBV24-1	TGTGCCACCAGTGGGGGAGCATCAAGCTCCTACAATGAGCAGTTCTTC	CATSGGASSSYNEQFF
TRBJ2-2	16	once	TRBD1	TRBV6-2/TRBV6-3	TGTGCCAGCAGCAACCACGGACAGGGGGCCACCGGGGAGCTGCCTTTT	CASSNHGQGATGELPF
TRBJ1-2	11	many	NA	TRBV20-1	TGCAGTGCCGGGGAAAACTATGGCTACACCTTC	CSAGENYGYTF
TRBJ1-1	15	many	NA	TRBV7-2	TGTGCCAGCAGCCAAACGACAGGTGGTGGGACTGAAGCTTTCTTT	CASSQTTGGGTEAFF
TRBJ2-2	13	many	NA	TRBV2	TGTGCCAGCAGACCCTACAGCACCGGGGAGCTGTTTTTT	CASRPYSTGELFF
TRBJ1-6	15	once	TRBD1	TRBV18	TGTGCCAGCGCGCCCGGGACAGGGACCCGCTCACCCCTCCACTTT	CASAPGTGTRSPLHF
TRBJ2-3	14	many	TRBD2	TRBV6-1	TGTGCCAGCACTGCCTGGGAGGGGCTAAATACGCAGTATTTT	CASTAWEGLNTQYF
TRBJ2-3	16	NA	TRBD2	TRBV6-1	TGTGCCAGCAGTGGCAGTAGCGGGAGATGGGCAGATACGCAGTATTTT	CASSGSSGRWADTQYF
TRBJ2-1	21	many	NA	TRBV5-1	TGCGCCAGCAGCTTGGTGTTAGGGACAGGGTTCTCTAGCGGGGGTATCAGGGAGCAGTTCTTC	CASSLVLGTGFSSGGIREQFF
TRBJ1-5	15	many	TRBD1	TRBV2	TGTGCCAGCAGGACCCCCACAGGGGGCGGGCAGCCCCAGCATTTT	CASRTPTGGGQPQHF
TRBJ2-1	20	many	TRBD2	TRBV7-3	TGTGCCAGCAGCTTCCTAGGGGCTAGCGGGGGGGCCTACTACTACAATGAGCAGTTCTTC	CASSFLGASGGAYYYNEQFF
TRBJ2-1	15	NA	NA	TRBV5-4	TGTGCCAGCAGCCCCCGGGACACAGGGCACAATGAGCAGTTCTTC	CASSPRDTGHNEQFF
TRBJ1-1	15	NA	NA	TRBV18	TGTGCCAGCTCCCCTTCTCCGGACCCGAACACTGAAGCTTTCTTT	CASSPSPDPNTEAFF
TRBJ1-6	19	many	NA	TRBV6-2/TRBV6-3	TGTGCCAGCAGTTACGAGGGCCGTACGTGGGGAAGGTATAATTCACCCCTCCACTTT	CASSYEGRTWGRYNSPLHF
TRBJ2-3	16	many	TRBD2	TRBV20-1	TGCAGTGCTAGAGTGCTAGCGGGGGGTTTAACAGATACGCAGTATTTT	CSARVLAGGLTDTQYF
TRBJ2-3	16	many	NA	TRBV20-1	TGCAGTGCTAGAGCCCCCCAAGCGGTGAGCACAGATACGCAGTATTTT	CSARAPQAVSTDTQYF
TRBJ1-5	15	many	NA	TRBV2	TGTGCCAGCAGCCCAAGACAGTATAGCAATCAGCCCCAGCATTTT	CASSPRQYSNQPQHF
TRBJ2-7	9	many	NA	TRBV20-1	TGCAGTGCTGGGAGGGAGCAGTACTTC	CSAGREQYF
TRBJ2-6	20	NA	NA	TRBV29-1	TGCAGCGTTGAAGATAGTAGCTGGGGCACCGGGGGCTTCGGGGCCAACGTCCTGACTTTC	CSVEDSSWGTGGFGANVLTF
TRBJ1-1	10	NA	NA	TRBV29-1	TGCAGCGGGATGGGGACAGAAGCTTTCTTT	CSGMGTEAFF
TRBJ1-2	13	many	TRBD1	TRBV20-1	TGCAGTGCTGGATACAGGGGGAACTATGGCTACACCTTC	CSAGYRGNYGYTF
TRBJ2-7	14	many	TRBD1	TRBV7-9	TGTGCCAGCAGTCCGGGACAGGGCTACTACGAGCAGTACTTC	CASSPGQGYYEQYF